Following are 11 T cell receptor beta chains from one sample sequenced in a study of T cell responses to AZD1222 COVID-19 vaccine. Libraries were prepared by immunoSEQ multiplex PCR; TCRdb keeps only in-frame clonotypes and omits some of them. The sample includes about 120,000 clones, roughly 87% seen only once; the top ten take around 7%. Sequenced here: peripheral blood, sampled on day 0 of AZD1222 vaccination. The receptors were gathered from an adult in good health.

This sequence joins TRBV4-1 and TRBJ2-2; no reliable D call. The CDR3 sequence is 15 residues long. V lost 4 bases and J lost 2, with 11 bases in between. Germline V gene lookup returns CDR1 MGHRA and CDR2 YSYEKL. The CDR3 region has the DNA TGCGCCAGCAGCCTCCAGAATTACAACACCGGGGAGCTGTTTTTT. It codes for CASSLQNYNTGELFF.

The CDR3 sequence is CASSTRGRRQPQHF. The CDR3 region has the DNA TGTGCCAGTAGTACCAGGGGGCGCCGGCAGCCCCAGCATTTT. The chain is built from TRBV19 and TRBJ1-5; 8 nucleotides agree with TRBD1. This CDR3 region has 14 residues. Germline V gives CDR1 LNHDA, CDR2 SQIVND (reference sequence). Trimming removed 4 bases from V and 7 bases from J; junction bases left unmatched: 6.

This chain joins TRBV28 and TRBJ2-7; 11 bases line up with TRBD2. Losses at the gene ends were 7 bases for V and 4 bases for J; bases not matched to a gene: 3. CDR3 length: 13 amino acids. The germline V gene encodes CDR1 MDHEN and CDR2 SYDVKM. DNA for the CDR3: TGTGCCAGCAAGACTAGCGGGGTGTACGAGCAGTACTTC. It yields the protein CASKTSGVYEQYF.

CDR3 nucleotide sequence: TGTGCCAGCAGCTTAAGAGGCATCGGCACTGAAGCTTTCTTT. Translated: CASSLRGIGTEAFF. The rearrangement links TRBV7-9 to TRBJ1-1, with D uncertain. The CDR3 totals 14 residues. Deletions cut 2 bases from V and 4 bases from J, with 11 bases between. The germline gives CDR1 SEHNR, CDR2 FQNEAQ (reference sequence). The variable domain in full, completed from reference TRBV7-9 and TRBJ1-1, reads DTGVSQNPRHKITKRGQNVTFRCDPISEHNRLYWYRQTLGQGPEFLTYFQNEAQLEKSRLLSDRFSAERPKGSFSTLEIQRTEQGDSAMYLCASSLRGIGTEAFFGQGTRLTVV.

This chain connects TRBV6-2 or TRBV6-3 to TRBJ1-5; tentatively, D is TRBD1 (6 bases). Germline CDR1 is MNHEY and CDR2 is SVGEGT. The CDR3 length is 17 residues. V was clipped by 6 bases and J by 7 bases, with 25 bases between them. CDR3 residues: CASSTDLGTHGWQPQHF. The CDR3 region has the DNA TGTGCCAGCAGCACCGACCTAGGGACACATGGATGGCAGCCCCAGCATTTT.

The rearrangement joins TRBV7-9 to TRBJ1-6; D is uncertain. CDR1 and CDR2 from the germline V gene are SEHNR and FQNEAQ (reference sequence). The CDR3 has 14 residues. V was pared by 2 bases and J by 8 bases, with 10 bases between. CDR3 bases: TGTGCCAGCAGCTTATCCGGGTTTGATTCACCCCTCCACTTT. Amino acid sequence: CASSLSGFDSPLHF.

V and J are TRBV7-2 and TRBJ1-5; the D is unclear. The CDR3 spans 13 residues. Germline V lookup: CDR1 SGHTA, CDR2 FQGNSA. V was shortened by 7 bases and J by 6 bases, with 13 bases between the two germline ends. CDR3 nucleotides: TGTGCCAGCATGGAACTACCGGGTCAGCCCCAGCATTTT. It encodes CASMELPGQPQHF. The full variable domain, in which reference TRBV7-2 and TRBJ1-5 provide the parts outside the CDR3, is GAGVSQSPSNKVTEKGKDVELRCDPISGHTALYWYRQSLGQGLEFLIYFQGNSAPDKSGLPSDRFSAERTGGSVSTLTIQRTQQEDSAVYLCASMELPGQPQHFGDGTRLSIL.

The chain is built from TRBV6-5 and TRBJ1-1; maybe TRBD1 (5 bases). The germline V gene encodes CDR1 MNHEY and CDR2 SVGAGI. Trimming stripped 4 bases from V and 6 bases from J, with 12 bases between. The CDR3 has 13 residues. The CDR3 sequence is CASSSLGGAEAFF. CDR3 DNA: TGTGCCAGCAGTTCCCTGGGGGGGGCTGAAGCTTTCTTT.

CDR3 region: CATPTGRRDIEKLFF. CDR3 nucleotides: TGTGCCACCCCCACGGGGAGAAGGGATATCGAAAAACTGTTTTTT. The rearrangement uses TRBV6-8 and TRBJ1-4, with D hard to call. The CDR3 has 15 amino acids. V was clipped by 10 bases and J by 8 bases, with 23 bases between them. CDR1 is MNHGY and CDR2 is SAAAGT in the germline V gene.

The V gene is TRBV19, the J gene TRBJ2-1, with a possible D match to TRBD1 (6 bases). The germline gives CDR1 LNHDA, CDR2 SQIVND (reference sequence). The ends were cut back, 4 bases at V and 4 bases at J, with 17 bases in the middle. This CDR3 is built from 16 residues. As DNA, the CDR3 is TGTGCCAGTAGTACCACCGGGACATCAATTTACAATGAGCAGTTCTTC. Protein product: CASSTTGTSIYNEQFF.

This chain uses TRBV7-2 with TRBJ2-7; a possible D gene is TRBD2 (5 bases). This CDR3 has 18 residues. Germline loops: CDR1 SGHTA, CDR2 FQGNSA. Trimming shortened V by 0 bases and J by 0 bases, and 18 bases separated the two germline ends. The CDR3 loop reads CASSLAAGGGRRSYEQYF. The CDR3 nucleotides read TGTGCCAGCAGCTTAGCGGCGGGTGGAGGACGCCGCTCCTACGAGCAGTACTTC.